The 15 T cell receptor beta chains in this list originate from one sample, sequenced in a study of cytomegalovirus exposure and HLA in healthy donors. PCR used 60 Vbeta primers and 13 Jbeta primers. Sequencing used immunoSEQ multiplex PCR; TCRdb keeps in-frame clones, though not all of them. Altogether 150,000 or so clones are present, roughly 83% being singletons, with the ten largest covering 0.38%. Sequenced material: PBMCs. The receptors were gathered from a boy under 10 years old in good health and CMV-seronegative.

This rearrangement joins TRBV2 to TRBJ1-5; D is uncertain. The CDR3 runs 14 residues. V was trimmed by 6 bases and J by 3 bases, leaving 12 bases between them. Germline CDR1 and CDR2: SNHLY and FYNNEI. CDR3: CASSGRGYNQPQHF. Written as DNA, the CDR3 is TGTGCCAGCAGCGGACGAGGGTACAATCAGCCCCAGCATTTT.

The genes are TRBV4-1 and TRBJ1-5; D is unclear. Trimming left V 5 bases short and J 0 bases short, with 11 bases between. Germline CDR1 and CDR2: MGHRA and YSYEKL. The CDR3 covers 15 residues. This chain's CDR3 is CASSRQERSNQPQHF. In DNA, the CDR3 is TGCGCCAGCAGCAGACAAGAACGTAGCAATCAGCCCCAGCATTTT.

This clone was counted between two and nine times. The chain couples TRBV5-1 to TRBJ1-1, with 12 bases lining up with TRBD1. The V gene's germline CDR1 is SGHRS and CDR2 YFSETQ. With 4 bases clipped from V and 5 bases from J, the junction kept 3 bases outside the gene matches. CDR3 length: 14 residues. This chain's CDR3 is CASSKGQGATEAFF. In DNA, the CDR3 is TGCGCCAGCAGCAAGGGACAGGGGGCTACTGAAGCTTTCTTT.

This chain uses TRBV10-2 with TRBJ2-1; 10 bases agree with TRBD2. This CDR3 contains 18 residues. The junction had 13 bases not matched to a gene; V was cut back by 4 bases and J by 4 bases. Germline V gene lookup returns CDR1 WSHSY and CDR2 SAAADI. The CDR3 here is CASSGVGLTSGLYNEQFF. The CDR3 DNA reads TGCGCCAGCAGTGGAGTGGGATTGACTAGCGGGTTATACAATGAGCAGTTCTTC.

The chain uses TRBV5-1 and TRBJ2-7, with 10 nucleotides matching TRBD2. The germline V gene encodes CDR1 SGHRS and CDR2 YFSETQ. This CDR3 is built from 15 residues. With V trimmed by 5 bases and J by 3 bases, 8 bases remained unmatched. Written as DNA, the CDR3 is TGCGCCAGCAGGCTAGCGGGAGACACCTTCTACGAGCAGTACTTC. Translated, it gives CASRLAGDTFYEQYF.

The gene calls are TRBV13 and TRBJ1-2, with 8 bases that match TRBD1. This CDR3 is built from 15 residues. V gave up 0 bases and J gave up 6 bases; unmatched junction bases: 6. Germline CDR1 reads PRHDT; CDR2 reads FYEKMQ (reference sequence). CDR3 sequence reads: CASSLGTGVGNGYTF. For the CDR3, the DNA is TGTGCCAGCAGCTTAGGGACAGGGGTCGGTAATGGCTACACCTTC.

J is TRBJ2-5 and V is TRBV27, with TRBD2 identical over 8 bases. The DNA matches TRBJ2-7 better at its end, which makes the J call doubtful. This CDR3 spans 14 amino acids. Germline V gene lookup returns CDR1 MNHEY and CDR2 SMNVEV (reference sequence). The chain's CDR3 is CASGRTSSNNEQYF. The CDR3 DNA reads as TGTGCCAGCGGGCGGACTAGCTCTAATAACGAGCAGTACTTC.

This chain uses TRBV19 with TRBJ2-1; the match to TRBD2 covers 12 bases. CDR1 and CDR2 (germline): LNHDA, SQIVND (reference sequence). The CDR3 has 14 amino acids. After removal of 6 bases from V and 6 bases from J, the junction contained 3 bases not matched to a gene. The CDR3 protein is CASSRTSGTNEQFF. The CDR3, as DNA: TGTGCCAGTAGCAGGACTAGCGGGACCAATGAGCAGTTCTTC.

This chain links TRBV9 with TRBJ2-7; D unclear. The CDR3 length is 12 residues. Germline CDR1 reads SGDLS; CDR2 reads YYNGEE. V was pared by 2 bases and J by 3 bases, with 6 bases between. CDR3 bases: TGTGCCAGCAGCGTGATAGTCTACGAGCAGTACTTC. Amino acid sequence: CASSVIVYEQYF.

The chain is built from TRBV27 and TRBJ2-1; possibly TRBD2 for D (6 bases). V lost 3 bases and J 3 bases, leaving 15 bases between the germline ends. The CDR3 totals 16 residues. The germline V gene encodes CDR1 MNHEY and CDR2 SMNVEV (reference sequence). The CDR3 DNA sequence: TGTGCCAGCAGTTTTTCGATAGCGGATCTCTACAATGAGCAGTTCTTC. Protein product: CASSFSIADLYNEQFF.

The J gene is TRBJ1-5, the V gene TRBV6-1, with 7 bases that match TRBD1. Trimming removed 1 base from V and 0 bases from J; junction bases left unmatched: 3. Germline loops: CDR1 MNHNS, CDR2 SASEGT. This CDR3 region has 16 residues. CDR3 residues: CASSEGGTDSNQPQHF. In DNA form, the CDR3 reads TGTGCCAGCAGTGAAGGGGGGACAGATAGCAATCAGCCCCAGCATTTT.

The chain recombines TRBV5-1 with TRBJ2-2; no reliable D call. V lost 2 bases and J 0 bases, leaving 8 bases between the germline ends. Germline V gives CDR1 SGHRS, CDR2 YFSETQ. CDR3 length equals 15 residues. The CDR3 region is CASSFGGSNTGELFF. The DNA for the CDR3 is TGCGCCAGCAGCTTTGGCGGTTCGAACACCGGGGAGCTGTTTTTT.

V and J are TRBV25-1 and TRBJ2-1; D is perhaps TRBD1 (5 bases). Germline loops: CDR1 MGHDK, CDR2 SYGVNS. The CDR3 is 15 amino acids. V was shortened by 1 base and J by 7 bases, with 14 bases between the two germline ends. CDR3 nucleotides: TGTGCCAGCAGTGAATGGAAGGGGATGGGGAATGAGCAGTTCTTC. Its protein product is CASSEWKGMGNEQFF.

This clone was counted only a few times. The chain employs TRBV30 and TRBJ1-5, with D possibly being TRBD1 (5 bases). V lost 2 bases and J 5 bases, leaving 10 bases between the germline ends. The CDR3 extends over 13 amino acids. The V gene's germline CDR1 is GTSNPN and CDR2 SVGIG (reference sequence). This chain's CDR3 is CAWSHMTDQPQHF. CDR3 sequence (DNA): TGTGCCTGGAGTCATATGACAGATCAGCCCCAGCATTTT.

The chain uses TRBV5-4 and TRBJ2-5; tentative D call: TRBD2 (5 bases). The CDR3 is 14 amino acids. Germline CDR1 SGHNT, CDR2 YYREEE (reference sequence). Trimming took 0 bases from V and 4 from J, leaving 10 bases between them. CDR3 amino acids: CASSLGYGGETQYF. The CDR3 DNA reads TGTGCCAGCAGCTTGGGTTACGGAGGAGAGACCCAGTACTTC.